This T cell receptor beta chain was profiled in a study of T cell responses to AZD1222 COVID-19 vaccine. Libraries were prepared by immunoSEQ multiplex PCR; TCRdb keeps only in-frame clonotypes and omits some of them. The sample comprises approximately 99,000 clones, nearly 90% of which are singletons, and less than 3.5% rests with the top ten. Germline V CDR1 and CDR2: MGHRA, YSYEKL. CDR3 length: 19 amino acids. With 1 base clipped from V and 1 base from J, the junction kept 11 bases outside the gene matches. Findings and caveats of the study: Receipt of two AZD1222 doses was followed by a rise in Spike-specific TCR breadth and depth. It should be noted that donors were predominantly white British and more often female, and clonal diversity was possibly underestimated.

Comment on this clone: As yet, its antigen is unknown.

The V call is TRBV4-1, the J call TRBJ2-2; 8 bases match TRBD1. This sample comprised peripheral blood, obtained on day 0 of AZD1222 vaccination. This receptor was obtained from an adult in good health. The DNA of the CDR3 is TGCGCCAGCAGCCAAGGAGGTCGGACAGGGCCCTTGAACACCGGGGAGCTGTTTTTT. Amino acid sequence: CASSQGGRTGPLNTGELFF.